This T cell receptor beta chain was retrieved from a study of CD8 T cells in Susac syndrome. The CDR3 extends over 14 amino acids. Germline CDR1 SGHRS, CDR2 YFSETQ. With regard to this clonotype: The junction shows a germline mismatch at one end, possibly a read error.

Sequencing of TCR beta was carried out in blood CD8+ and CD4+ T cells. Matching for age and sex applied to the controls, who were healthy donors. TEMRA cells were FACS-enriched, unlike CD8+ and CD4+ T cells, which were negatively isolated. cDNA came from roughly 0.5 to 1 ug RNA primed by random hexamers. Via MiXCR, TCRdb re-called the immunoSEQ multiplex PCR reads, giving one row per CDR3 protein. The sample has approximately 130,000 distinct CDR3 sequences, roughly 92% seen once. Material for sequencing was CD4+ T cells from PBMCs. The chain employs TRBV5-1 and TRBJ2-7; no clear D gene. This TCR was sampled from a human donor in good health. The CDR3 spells CASRLAESAHEQYF. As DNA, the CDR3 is TGCGCCAGCAGGTTGGCTGAGTCAGCTCACGAGCAGTACTTC.